The clone carrying this TCR beta chain was detected ten times or more. Its specificity is not known. The sample originates from a study of regulatory T cells in long-lasting Graves disease. Findings of the study overall: Persistent Graves' patients possessed reduced TCR diversity relative to recently diagnosed ones. Under persistent disease, TRBV28, TRBJ1-2 and TRBJ2-5 were used preferentially.

The sample's time point: newly diagnosed GD, antithyroid drugs for less than 3 months. Extracted PBMC RNA gave rise to the TCR library. iRepertoire HTBI primers and Arm-PCR of CDR3 regions built TCR beta libraries. Original processing methods: Identification across samples found more than 55 TRBV and approximately 15 TRBJ segments. TCRdb fed the multiplex PCR reads into MiXCR, producing one record per CDR3 protein. Here the V and J calls rest on TCRdb's processing, not on the authors' analysis. The data hold approximately 350,000 distinct CDR3 sequences, with over 15% observed a single time. The CDR3 runs to 13 residues. The germline V and J ends were trimmed by 1 base and 7 bases, with 8 bases remaining between them. Germline loops: CDR1 DFQATT, CDR2 SNEGSKA (reference sequence). This sample also appeared in a second study, on T cells in Graves' hyperthyroidism and ophthalmopathy.

The clonotype comes from a man between 40 and 49 years old with Graves disease. The specimen comprised peripheral blood mononuclear cells (PBMCs), sampled at new diagnosis, from a patient treated with antithyroid drugs. J is TRBJ1-6 and V is TRBV20-1, with D hard to call. This chain's CDR3 is CSARADGNSPLHF. CDR3 in DNA: TGCAGTGCTAGAGCGGACGGGAATTCACCCCTCCACTTT.